One and the same sample provided the 16 T cell receptor beta chains below, sequenced in a study of blood T cell repertoires in COVID-19. Method: immunoSEQ multiplex PCR; TCRdb's copy keeps in-frame clones and lacks some. The table includes fewer than 200,000 clones, approximately 81% detected once. The material sequenced was peripheral blood. These receptors were obtained from a woman in her sixties or seventies with COVID-19, enrolled during active disease.

The chain has TRBV14 and TRBJ2-3; TRBD1 aligns across 10 bases. CDR1 and CDR2 (germline): SGHDN, FVKESK. V gave up 1 base and J gave up 5 bases; unmatched junction bases: 3. This CDR3 spans 15 amino acids. Here the CDR3 reads CASSQVTGGVDTQYF. The CDR3 DNA reads as TGTGCCAGCAGCCAAGTGACAGGGGGCGTAGATACGCAGTATTTT.

V and J are TRBV5-1 and TRBJ1-1, with TRBD1 identical over 7 bases. There are 14 residues in the CDR3. Germline V gives CDR1 SGHRS, CDR2 YFSETQ. The V segment lost 5 bases and the J segment 0 bases; nucleotides outside the gene matches: 4. CDR3 sequence reads: CASRSGTVNTEAFF. The CDR3 DNA sequence: TGCGCCAGCAGGTCCGGGACAGTGAACACTGAAGCTTTCTTT.

V and J are TRBV5-8 and TRBJ1-4; a weak D match, TRBD1 (6 bases). The CDR3 extends over 15 amino acids. Trimming stripped 4 bases from V and 7 bases from J, with 17 bases between. Germline V gene sequence: CDR1 SGHTS, CDR2 YDEGEE. CDR3 bases: TGTGCCAGCAGCCCAGGCGAGGCAGGGGCTGAAAAACTGTTTTTT. It is translated as CASSPGEAGAEKLFF.

J is TRBJ2-2 and V is TRBV5-1; D gene uncertain. The V gene's germline CDR1 is SGHRS and CDR2 YFSETQ. The CDR3 is 13 amino acids. Trimming took off 3 bases at V and 5 bases at J, with 8 bases between the two ends. CDR3 in amino acids: CASSSTPTGELFF. DNA for the CDR3: TGCGCCAGCAGCTCCACACCTACCGGGGAGCTGTTTTTT.

With respect to this clone: Other DNA variants within this sample encode the same CDR3. V is TRBV7-2 and J is TRBJ1-2; D gene uncertain. Germline V lookup: CDR1 SGHTA, CDR2 FQGNSA. This CDR3 has 14 amino acids. V lost 3 bases, J lost 3 bases, and 11 bases lay in between. The CDR3 loop is CASSLRGSDYGYTF. The CDR3 DNA is TGTGCCAGCAGCTTGAGAGGGTCAGACTATGGCTACACCTTC.

The CDR3 is CASSHERDGDYEQYF. In DNA, the CDR3 is TGTGCCAGCAGCCACGAGCGGGACGGGGACTACGAGCAGTACTTC. The rearrangement uses TRBV21-1 and TRBJ2-7; the listed D gene, TRBD2, was not tested against the DNA. TRBV21-1 is given as a pseudogene. The CDR3 covers 15 residues.

J is TRBJ2-3 and V is TRBV7-3; 7 bases line up with TRBD1. This CDR3 has 15 amino acids. V was pared by 2 bases and J by 1 base, with 3 bases of the junction left unmatched. CDR1 is SGHTA, CDR2 FQGTGA, per germline. This CDR3 reads CASSLQQGRTDTQYF. The CDR3 bases are TGTGCCAGCAGCTTACAACAGGGGCGCACAGATACGCAGTATTTT.

The chain couples TRBV13 to TRBJ2-7; maybe TRBD2 (6 bases). This CDR3 region has 14 residues. V lost 3 bases, J lost 7 bases, and 16 bases lay in between. Germline V gene data show CDR1 as PRHDT and CDR2 as FYEKMQ (reference sequence). CDR3 DNA sequence: TGTGCCAGCAGCTTGTTCGGGACTCGGAAAGAGCAGTACTTC. As protein: CASSLFGTRKEQYF.

V and J are TRBV7-9 and TRBJ1-4; D may be TRBD1 (5 bases). The CDR3 has 16 amino acids. Trimming pared 3 bases from V and 8 bases from J, leaving 19 bases between. Per the germline V gene, CDR1 is SEHNR and CDR2 is FQNEAQ (reference sequence). The CDR3, as DNA: TGTGCCAGCAGCTTCCCTTCCCCGGGGAGGGGCGAAAAACTGTTTTTT. Its protein is CASSFPSPGRGEKLFF.

Details on this clone: Other DNA sequences from this sample encode an identical CDR3 as well. The V call is TRBV6-1, the J call TRBJ1-5; maybe TRBD1 (6 bases). The V gene's germline CDR1 is MNHNS and CDR2 SASEGT. The CDR3 has 13 amino acids. Trimming cost V 2 bases and J 6 bases, with 8 bases left between them. The CDR3 protein is CASSERGSQPQHF. CDR3 sequence (DNA): TGTGCCAGCAGTGAAAGGGGGAGTCAGCCCCAGCATTTT.

The table lists this clone with a few counts. The chain couples TRBV12-5 to TRBJ1-4; 8 bases match TRBD1. The V segment lost 2 bases and the J segment 12 bases; nucleotides outside the gene matches: 17. This CDR3 is 17 amino acids long. Germline CDR1 is LGHNT and CDR2 is FRNRAP. The CDR3 protein is CASGLPEGQVLPGELFF. The DNA of the CDR3 is TGTGCTAGTGGTTTGCCCGAGGGACAGGTGCTGCCTGGGGAACTGTTTTTT.

The chain couples TRBV7-2 to TRBJ1-4; maybe TRBD1 (6 bases). CDR1 SGHTA and CDR2 FQGNSA come from the germline V gene. The CDR3 sequence is 15 residues long. The V gene lost 5 bases and the J gene lost 5 bases, with 15 bases spanning the gap. As DNA, the CDR3 is TGTGCCAGCAGCCCCCAAGGGGGGGGAAATGAAAAACTGTTTTTT. This codes for CASSPQGGGNEKLFF.

The chain is built from TRBV19 and TRBJ2-7, with D perhaps TRBD1 (5 bases). Germline V gene data show CDR1 as LNHDA and CDR2 as SQIVND (reference sequence). The CDR3 is made up of 15 amino acids. V shed 5 bases and J shed 0 bases, with 14 bases lying between them. The CDR3 nucleotides are TGTGCCAGTAGTTCTCCTACGACAGTCTCCTACGAGCAGTACTTC. Residues: CASSSPTTVSYEQYF.

The V and J genes are TRBV20-1 and TRBJ1-1; D possibly corresponds to TRBD1 (6 bases). V was cut by 7 bases and J by 6 bases, with 12 bases left in between. Germline lookup yields CDR1 DFQATT and CDR2 SNEGSKA (reference sequence). The CDR3 is 11 amino acids. CDR3 bases: TGCAGTGAGGGGGGGGGAGCTGAAGCTTTCTTT. Protein product: CSEGGGAEAFF.

This clone was seen more than once but under ten times. V usage is TRBV5-1 and J usage is TRBJ2-2, with 8 bases that match TRBD1. Trimming at V came to 4 bases and at J to 2 bases, leaving 7 bases not matched to a gene. CDR1 SGHRS and CDR2 YFSETQ come from the germline V gene. The CDR3 sequence is 16 residues long. The CDR3 bases are TGCGCCAGCAGCCAAGGAACAGGGGGAAACACCGGGGAGCTGTTTTTT. Amino acids: CASSQGTGGNTGELFF.

J is TRBJ2-7 and V is TRBV6-5; D unresolved. V was shortened by 6 bases and J by 4 bases, with 7 bases between the two germline ends. Germline CDR1 is MNHEY and CDR2 is SVGAGI. The CDR3 totals 11 residues. CDR3 DNA sequence: TGTGCCAGCAGATCCTCTTACGAGCAGTACTTC. Amino acids: CASRSSYEQYF.